The rows below give T cell receptor beta chains drawn from one sample of a study of patients and donors after allogeneic stem cell transplantation. TCRdb processed the RT-PCR reads anew with MiXCR; each CDR3 protein has one entry. The sample has roughly 880,000 distinct CDR3 sequences; over 15% are singletons. Sequencing was performed on blood, either unsorted or a sorted T cell fraction (not recorded which). These receptors originate from a human donor who was either an allogeneic HSCT recipient or a stem cell or donor lymphocyte infusion donor (not recorded which). It is not recorded whose cells these are; they may come from a transplant donor. Both conserved end residues are trimmed from each CDR3.

V gene	CDR3 protein
TRBV24-1	ATQDASSYNEQF
TRBV12-3/TRBV12-4	ASSLDRGVLGEQF
TRBV7-8	ASSPRTSGRSSYNEQF
TRBV6-2/TRBV6-3	ASSRLITEQF
TRBV6-5	ASSFLLAGGLNEQF
TRBV12-3/TRBV12-4	ASSFGGSPYEQY
TRBV12-3/TRBV12-4	ASSRRGEQY
TRBV5-1	ASSSELGGYGYT
TRBV24-1	ATSPRQGANQPQH
TRBV29-1	SVALGQNPYEQY
TRBV4-3	ASSQDDRGREILDQPQH
TRBV4-1	ASSQDREEQF
TRBV7-9	ASRMTGDTDTQY
TRBV27	ASSAHRDKNYGYT
TRBV29-1	SAYGAGGTQY
TRBV3-1	ASSPRRGPNTEAF
TRBV29-1	SVDARRGRNEQF
TRBV18	ASSPLAGRTGELF
TRBV28	ASSFMGQGRYEQY
TRBV29-1	SVSVSSGSSKQY
TRBV6-2/TRBV6-3	ASSGQGLGHEQY
TRBV5-1	ASSPGPPGTEAF
TRBV14	ASSQERGASPYEQY
TRBV2	ASKTGGGAKNIQY
TRBV12-3/TRBV12-4	ASSLRTVTNTEAF
TRBV12-3/TRBV12-4	ASSPSGRVTDTQY
TRBV20-1	SARDPRAYNYEQY
TRBV6-1	ASRRGQGIPSNQPQH
TRBV7-9	ASSLGSPSSNTGELF
TRBV7-2	ASSLVTNPHNEQF
TRBV6-5	ASSYSHIPGSGNTIY
TRBV12-3/TRBV12-4	ASRPQGKENTIY
TRBV29-1	SVTDRTGEAF
TRBV27	ASSLQIQGSSYEQY
TRBV5-1	ASSGTSGEKETQY
TRBV29-1	SLWGGRNTEAF
TRBV5-5	ASSRHSKLNYEQY
TRBV29-1	SAVRLAGNEQF
TRBV20-1	SALDTGELF
TRBV7-3	ASSLVSNRGNNEQF